This T cell receptor beta chain appears in the sequencing data of a study of cytomegalovirus exposure and HLA in healthy donors (TCRdb year 2017). About the full investigation: According to a later analysis, the approximately 120 validation repertoires were produced on the same platform as the 700 or so repertoires of the first cohort. The study aimed to test whether signatures of past pathogen exposure could be identified by cataloging public T cell receptors. Besides the first cohort of under 700 subjects, a separate validation cohort made up of 120 or so different subjects was used. High-throughput TCR immunosequencing, statistical association of individual TCRs with disease status, and machine learning were combined to predict cytomegalovirus infection status. The research as a whole found: A few of the identified cytomegalovirus-associated TCR beta chains were confirmed in vitro to be specific for cytomegalovirus antigens. While some public TCRs were present in many individuals, most TCR sequences turned up only very rarely across donors. The classifier was reported to diagnose cytomegalovirus status with high specificity and sensitivity in both the original and validation cohorts. A later analysis lacked HLA typing for the validation cohort, so it scored co-occurrence in that cohort across all 120 repertoires. The study listed 164 TCR beta chains as associated with cytomegalovirus. Of the cluster scores, 90% to 95% were above 0 in a later analysis, which found that TCRs clustered in the first cohort also tended to co-occur in the 95 to 150 validation repertoires. According to the authors, the approach could potentially be generalized to other disease states and immunological phenotypes.

Germline trimming: 4 bases from V, 6 bases from J; junction bases outside gene matches: 10. Its CDR3 holds 15 amino acids, cysteine through phenylalanine. Just CDR3 DNA is preserved here, 45 bases in frame from base 1. CDR1 and CDR2, looked up from the germline V gene (reference sequence), are MNHNY and SVGAGI. Libraries were made using the immunoSEQ multiplex PCR assay. The authors processed their data as follows. A statistical classification framework was built to diagnose cytomegalovirus status from the catalog of TCR beta chain sequences. This immuneACCESS table, as held by TCRdb, lists in-frame sequences with V and J called but not all clones. Of the missing ones, under half trace to an unresolved V gene in checked studies; the others have no known cause. V and J calls and clone size are those listed in that table; D and trimming were worked out from the DNA. The sample table lists tens of thousands of clones, 85% to 95% of them with a count of one. 3.3% of the sample belongs to the ten largest clones.

On this clone itself: This receptor's antigen is unknown. Per-base quality was not reported, and no clone a single base away is much larger than it.

Donors formed part of the validation cohort, which comprised about 120 subjects and was distinct from the first cohort of 666 subjects. The source material was PBMCs. The clonotype was recovered from a man younger than 35 in good health and CMV-seronegative. The chain couples TRBV6-6 to TRBJ1-2; TRBD1 fits 8 bases in the junction. The CDR3 here reads CASSFRTGRDHGYTF. The nucleotides read TGTGCCAGCAGTTTCCGGACAGGGCGGGACCATGGCTACACCTTC.